This TCR beta chain is from a study of early T cells in non-severe SARS-CoV-2 infection. Study-wide background: Alpha and beta chains were unpaired, from unsorted whole-blood bulk RNA. Findings and limits, study-wide: Matching with VDJdb favored anti-spike CD8 responses (missing private and CD4 specificities).

The TCR library protocol attached unique molecular identifiers to the individual cDNA molecules. MiXCR, applied by TCRdb to the 5' RACE reads, yields one record per CDR3 protein. The repertoire has about 110,000 distinct CDR3 sequences, 9.5% to 13% of them found once; the top ten carry around 3.2%. This clonotype was seen only a few times. Its target is not known. This CDR3 spans 13 amino acids. The germline gives CDR1 ENHRY, CDR2 SYGVKD. V shed 0 bases and J shed 3 bases, with 5 bases lying between them. This TCR was recovered from an adult who was a healthcare worker with PCR-confirmed SARS-CoV-2 infection or an uninfected control (not recorded which). Sequenced input: whole blood. The chain has TRBV10-3 and TRBJ1-2; D is unresolved. DNA for the CDR3: TGTGCCATCAGTGAGTCGGCATACTATGGCTACACCTTC. It translates to CAISESAYYGYTF.